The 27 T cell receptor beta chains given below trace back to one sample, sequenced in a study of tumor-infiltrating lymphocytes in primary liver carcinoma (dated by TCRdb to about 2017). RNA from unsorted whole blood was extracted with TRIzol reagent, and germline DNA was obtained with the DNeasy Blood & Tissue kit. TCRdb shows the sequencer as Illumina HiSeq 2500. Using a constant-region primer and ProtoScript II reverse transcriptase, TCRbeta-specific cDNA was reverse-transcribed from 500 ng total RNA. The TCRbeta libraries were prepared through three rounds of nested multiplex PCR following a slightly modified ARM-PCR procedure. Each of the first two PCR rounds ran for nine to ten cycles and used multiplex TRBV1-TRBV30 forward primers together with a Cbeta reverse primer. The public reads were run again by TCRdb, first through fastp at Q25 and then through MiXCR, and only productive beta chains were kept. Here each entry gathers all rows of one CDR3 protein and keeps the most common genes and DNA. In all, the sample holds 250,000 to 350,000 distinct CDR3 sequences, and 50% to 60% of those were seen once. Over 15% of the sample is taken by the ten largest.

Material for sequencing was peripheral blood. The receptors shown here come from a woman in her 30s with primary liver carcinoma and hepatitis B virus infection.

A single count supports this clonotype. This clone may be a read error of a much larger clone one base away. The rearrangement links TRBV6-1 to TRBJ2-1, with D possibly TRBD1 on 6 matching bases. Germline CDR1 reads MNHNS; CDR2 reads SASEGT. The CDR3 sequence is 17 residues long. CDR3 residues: CANSERGSGNSYNEQFF. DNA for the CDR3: TGTGCCAACAGTGAAAGGGGGAGCGGTAACTCCTACAATGAGCAGTTCTTC.

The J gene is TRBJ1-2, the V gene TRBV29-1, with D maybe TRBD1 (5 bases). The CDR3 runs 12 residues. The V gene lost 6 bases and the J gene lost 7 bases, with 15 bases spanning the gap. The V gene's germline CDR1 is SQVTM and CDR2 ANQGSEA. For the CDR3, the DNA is TGCAGCGTGGGGGGGACCGGCTTTGGCTACACCTTC. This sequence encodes CSVGGTGFGYTF.

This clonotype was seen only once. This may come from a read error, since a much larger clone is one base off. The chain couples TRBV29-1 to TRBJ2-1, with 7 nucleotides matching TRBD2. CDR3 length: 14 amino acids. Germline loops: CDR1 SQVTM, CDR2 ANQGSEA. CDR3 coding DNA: TGCAGCGGCTCTCCTAGCGGTTACTACAATAAGCAGTTCTTC. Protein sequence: CSGSPSGYYNKQFF.

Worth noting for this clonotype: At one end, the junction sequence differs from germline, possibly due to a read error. The CDR3 region is CASGREDYGYTF. CDR3 DNA sequence: TGCGCCAGCGGCCGGGAGGACTATGGCTACACCTTC. The chain has TRBV4-2 and TRBJ1-2; D is ambiguous. CDR3 length: 12 residues. CDR1 and CDR2 from the germline V gene are LGHNA and YNFKEQ.

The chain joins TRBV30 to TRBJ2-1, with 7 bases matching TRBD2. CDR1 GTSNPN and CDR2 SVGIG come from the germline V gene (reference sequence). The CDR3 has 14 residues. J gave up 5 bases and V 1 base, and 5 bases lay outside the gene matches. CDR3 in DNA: TGTGCCTGGAGTGCGGGACTACACAACAATGAGCAGTTCTTC. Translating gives CAWSAGLHNNEQFF.

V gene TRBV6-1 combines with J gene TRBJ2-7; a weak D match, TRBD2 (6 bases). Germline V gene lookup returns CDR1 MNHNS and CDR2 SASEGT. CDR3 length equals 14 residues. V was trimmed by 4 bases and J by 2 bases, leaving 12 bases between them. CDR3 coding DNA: TGTGCCAGCAGTGCTTCAGCGGGTGCCTACGAGCAGTACTTC. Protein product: CASSASAGAYEQYF.

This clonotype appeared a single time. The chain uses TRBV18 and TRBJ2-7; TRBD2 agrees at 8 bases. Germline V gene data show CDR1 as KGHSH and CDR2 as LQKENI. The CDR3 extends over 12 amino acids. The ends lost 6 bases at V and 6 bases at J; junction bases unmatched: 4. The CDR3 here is CASSPGGTEQYF. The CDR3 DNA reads TGTGCCAGCTCCCCGGGAGGGACCGAGCAGTACTTC.

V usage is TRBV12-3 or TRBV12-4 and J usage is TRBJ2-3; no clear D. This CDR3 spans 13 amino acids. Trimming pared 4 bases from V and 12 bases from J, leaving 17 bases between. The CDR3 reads CASSYQYIGTQYF. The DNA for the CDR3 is TGTGCCAGCAGTTATCAGTACATAGGTACACAGTATTTT.

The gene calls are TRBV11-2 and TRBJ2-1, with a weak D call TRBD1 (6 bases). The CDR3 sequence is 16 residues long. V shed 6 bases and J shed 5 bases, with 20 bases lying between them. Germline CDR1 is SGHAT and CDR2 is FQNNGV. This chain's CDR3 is CASSQSTGMSHNEQFF. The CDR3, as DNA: TGTGCCAGCAGTCAATCAACAGGGATGTCCCACAATGAGCAGTTCTTC.

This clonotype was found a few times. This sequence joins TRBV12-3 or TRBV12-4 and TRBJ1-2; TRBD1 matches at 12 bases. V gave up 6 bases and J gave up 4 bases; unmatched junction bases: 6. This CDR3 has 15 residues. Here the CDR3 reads CASRGQGALSYGYTF. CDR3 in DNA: TGTGCCAGCAGGGGACAGGGGGCGCTTAGCTATGGCTACACCTTC.

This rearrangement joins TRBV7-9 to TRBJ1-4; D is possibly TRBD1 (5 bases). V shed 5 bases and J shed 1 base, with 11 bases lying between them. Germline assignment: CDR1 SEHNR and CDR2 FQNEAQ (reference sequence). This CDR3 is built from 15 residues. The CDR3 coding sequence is TGTGCCAGCAGCCCGGATGGGGGAACTAATGAAAAACTGTTTTTT. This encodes CASSPDGGTNEKLFF. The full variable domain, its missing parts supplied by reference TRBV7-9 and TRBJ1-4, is DTGVSQNPRHKITKRGQNVTFRCDPISEHNRLYWYRQTLGQGPEFLTYFQNEAQLEKSRLLSDRFSAERPKGSFSTLEIQRTEQGDSAMYLCASSPDGGTNEKLFFGSGTQLSVL.

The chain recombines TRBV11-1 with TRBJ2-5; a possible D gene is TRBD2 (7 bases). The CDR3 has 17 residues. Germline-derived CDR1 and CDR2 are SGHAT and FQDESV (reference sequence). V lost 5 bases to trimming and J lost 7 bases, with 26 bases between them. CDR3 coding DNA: TGTGCCAGCAGCCCGATATGGTTGCCGGGGGGCGTTGGGACCCAGTACTTC. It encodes CASSPIWLPGGVGTQYF.

CDR3 sequence reads: CARSTGGSYEQYF. For the CDR3, the DNA is TGCGCCAGGAGCACCGGTGGGTCCTACGAGCAGTACTTC. The rearrangement joins TRBV4-1 to TRBJ2-7; D remains unclear. CDR3 length: 13 amino acids. Germline V CDR1 and CDR2: MGHRA, YSYEKL. Trimming pared 9 bases from V and 1 base from J, leaving 13 bases between.

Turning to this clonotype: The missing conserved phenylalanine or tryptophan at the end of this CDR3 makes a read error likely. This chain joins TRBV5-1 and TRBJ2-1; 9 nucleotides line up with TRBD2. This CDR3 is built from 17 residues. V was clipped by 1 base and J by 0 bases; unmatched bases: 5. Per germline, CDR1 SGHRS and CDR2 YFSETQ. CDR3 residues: CASSLMTSGYSYNEQFL. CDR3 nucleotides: TGCGCCAGCAGCTTGATGACTAGCGGATACTCCTACAATGAGCAGTTCCTC.

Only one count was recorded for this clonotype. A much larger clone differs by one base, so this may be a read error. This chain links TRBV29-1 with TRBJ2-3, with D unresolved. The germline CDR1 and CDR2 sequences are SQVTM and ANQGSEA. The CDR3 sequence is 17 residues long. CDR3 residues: CSVARLKTGLSTDAQYF. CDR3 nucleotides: TGCAGCGTTGCCCGCCTCAAGACGGGCCTTAGCACAGATGCGCAGTATTTT.

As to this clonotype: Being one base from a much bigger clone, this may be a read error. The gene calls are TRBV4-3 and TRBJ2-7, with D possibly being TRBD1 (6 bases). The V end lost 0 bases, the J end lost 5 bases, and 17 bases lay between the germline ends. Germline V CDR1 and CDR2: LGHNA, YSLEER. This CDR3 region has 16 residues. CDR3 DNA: TGCGCCAGCAGCCAAGAATGGGGGCCCTATCGCCACGAGCAGTACTTC. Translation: CASSQEWGPYRHEQYF.

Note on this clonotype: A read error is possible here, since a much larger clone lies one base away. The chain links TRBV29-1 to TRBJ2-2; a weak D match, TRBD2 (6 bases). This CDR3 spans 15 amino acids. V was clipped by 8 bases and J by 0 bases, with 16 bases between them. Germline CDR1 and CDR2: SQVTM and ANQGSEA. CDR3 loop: CSFILAVANTGELFF. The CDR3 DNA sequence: TGCAGCTTTATATTAGCGGTTGCGAACACCGGGGAGCTGTTTTTT.

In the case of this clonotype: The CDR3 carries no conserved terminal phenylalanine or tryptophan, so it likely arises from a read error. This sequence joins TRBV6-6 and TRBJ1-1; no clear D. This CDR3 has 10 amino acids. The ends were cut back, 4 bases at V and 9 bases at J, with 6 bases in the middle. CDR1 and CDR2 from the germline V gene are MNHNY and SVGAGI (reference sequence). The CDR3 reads CASSSGKAFV. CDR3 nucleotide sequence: TGTGCCAGCAGTTCGGGTAAAGCTTTCGTT.

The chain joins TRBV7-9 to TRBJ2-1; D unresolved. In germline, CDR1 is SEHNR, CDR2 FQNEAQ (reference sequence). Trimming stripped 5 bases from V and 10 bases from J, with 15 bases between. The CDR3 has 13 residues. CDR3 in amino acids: CASSPLEGAEQFF. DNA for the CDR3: TGTGCCAGCAGCCCTTTGGAAGGTGCGGAGCAGTTCTTC.

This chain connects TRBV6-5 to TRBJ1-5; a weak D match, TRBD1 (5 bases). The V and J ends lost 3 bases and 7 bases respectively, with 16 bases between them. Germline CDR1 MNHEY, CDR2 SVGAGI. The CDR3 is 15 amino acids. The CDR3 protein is CASSYTAGDDQPQHF. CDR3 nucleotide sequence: TGTGCCAGCAGTTATACGGCTGGGGACGACCAGCCCCAGCATTTT.

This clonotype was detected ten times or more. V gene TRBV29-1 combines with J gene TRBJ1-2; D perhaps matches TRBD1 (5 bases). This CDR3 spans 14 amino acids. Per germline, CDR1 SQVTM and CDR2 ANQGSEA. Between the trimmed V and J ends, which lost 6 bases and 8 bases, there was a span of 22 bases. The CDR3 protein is CSVAGTGLGRGYTF. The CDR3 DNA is TGCAGCGTGGCCGGGACGGGATTAGGGAGGGGCTACACCTTC.

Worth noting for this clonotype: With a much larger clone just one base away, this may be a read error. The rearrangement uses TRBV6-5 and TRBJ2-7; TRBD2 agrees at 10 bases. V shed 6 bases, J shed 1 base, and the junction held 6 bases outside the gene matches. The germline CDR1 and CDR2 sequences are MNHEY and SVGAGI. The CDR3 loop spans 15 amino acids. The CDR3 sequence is CASRGLAKPSYEQYF. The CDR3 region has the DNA TGTGCCAGCAGGGGACTAGCGAAACCATCCTACGAGCAGTACTTC.

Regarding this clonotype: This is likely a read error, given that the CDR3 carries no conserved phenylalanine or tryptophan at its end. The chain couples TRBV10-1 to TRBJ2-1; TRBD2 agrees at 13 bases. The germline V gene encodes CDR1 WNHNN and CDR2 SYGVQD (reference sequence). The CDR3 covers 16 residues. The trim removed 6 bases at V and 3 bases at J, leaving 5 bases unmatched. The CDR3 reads CASSQLAGGVYNEQFS. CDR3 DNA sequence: TGCGCCAGCAGCCAACTAGCGGGAGGGGTCTACAATGAGCAGTTCTCC.

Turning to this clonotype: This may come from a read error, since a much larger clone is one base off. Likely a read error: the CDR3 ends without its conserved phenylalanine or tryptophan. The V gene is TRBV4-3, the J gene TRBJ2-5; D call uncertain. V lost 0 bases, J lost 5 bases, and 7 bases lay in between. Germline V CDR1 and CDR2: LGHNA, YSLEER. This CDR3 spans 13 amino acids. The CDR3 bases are TGCGCCAGCAGCCAAGAACTTAGGGAGACCCAGTACTCC. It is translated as CASSQELRETQYS.

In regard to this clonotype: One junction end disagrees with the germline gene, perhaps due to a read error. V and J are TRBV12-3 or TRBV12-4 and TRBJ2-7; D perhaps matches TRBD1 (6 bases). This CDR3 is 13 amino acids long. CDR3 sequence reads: CANSLRTVNEQYF. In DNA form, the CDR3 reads TGTGCCAACAGTTTACGGACAGTTAACGAGCAGTACTTC.

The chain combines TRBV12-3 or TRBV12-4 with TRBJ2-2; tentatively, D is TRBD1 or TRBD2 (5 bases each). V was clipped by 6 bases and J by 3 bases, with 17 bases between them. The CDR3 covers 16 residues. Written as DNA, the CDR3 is TGTGCCAGCAGCACATTCCGGGACGGATACACCGGGGAGCTGTTTTTT. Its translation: CASSTFRDGYTGELFF.

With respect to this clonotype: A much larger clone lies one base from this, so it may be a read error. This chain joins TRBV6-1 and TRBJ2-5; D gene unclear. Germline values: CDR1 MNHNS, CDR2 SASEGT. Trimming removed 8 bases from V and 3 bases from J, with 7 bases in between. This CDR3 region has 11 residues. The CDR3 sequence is CASLHEETQYF. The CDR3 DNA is TGTGCCAGCCTGCATGAAGAGACCCAGTACTTC.